Shown below are 23 T cell receptor beta chains from a single sample sequenced in a study of shared clonotypes between healthy human individuals. Libraries were prepared by immunoSEQ multiplex PCR; TCRdb keeps only in-frame clonotypes and omits some of them. The table shows 450,000 or so clones, with roughly three quarters occurring only once. The sample consisted of PBMCs. The receptors were gathered from a woman in her thirties or forties in good health. Some clones in this sample may be carry-over from other donors' samples.

The chain couples TRBV7-2 to TRBJ1-6, with unresolved D. The V gene lost 2 bases and the J gene lost 10 bases, with 9 bases spanning the gap. CDR1 is SGHTA, CDR2 FQGNSA, per germline. The CDR3 spans 13 residues. CDR3 in amino acids: CASSLSVRSPLHF. The CDR3, as DNA: TGTGCCAGCAGCTTATCCGTCCGGTCACCCCTCCACTTT.

As for this clone: At one end the junction does not follow the germline gene, possibly because of a read error. The gene calls are TRBV5-1 and TRBJ2-7; D gene uncertain. CDR3 length: 17 residues. The germline V gene encodes CDR1 SGHRS and CDR2 YFSETQ. The CDR3 bases are TGCGCCAGCGGCTTGGGGATGGCTTTCGGCCGCTCCTACGAGCAGTACTTC. It codes for CASGLGMAFGRSYEQYF. Supplemented by reference TRBV5-1 and TRBJ2-7, the full variable domain reads KAGVTQTPRYLIKTRGQQVTLSCSPISGHRSVSWYQQTPGQGLQFLFEYFSETQRNKGNFPGRFSGRQFSNSRSEMNVSTLELGDSALYLCASGLGMAFGRSYEQYFGPGTRLTVT.

This chain connects TRBV2 to TRBJ2-5; 8 bases fit TRBD2. J lost 11 bases, V lost 1 base, and 9 bases had no gene match. Germline values: CDR1 SNHLY, CDR2 FYNNEI. The CDR3 runs to 14 residues. DNA of the CDR3: TGTGCCAGCAGTGAAGGGACTAGCATCTACCAGCAGTACTTC. Its protein is CASSEGTSIYQQYF. The full variable domain, its missing parts supplied by reference TRBV2 and TRBJ2-5, is EPEVTQTPSHQVTQMGQEVILRCVPISNHLYFYWYRQILGQKVEFLVSFYNNEISEKSEIFDDQFSVERPDGSNFTLKIRSTKLEDSAMYFCASSEGTSIYQQYFGPGTRLLVL.

This clone was detected ten times or more. Other DNA sequences in the sample encode the same CDR3. The chain carries TRBV4-1 and TRBJ1-2; D is undetermined. Germline loops: CDR1 MGHRA, CDR2 YSYEKL. CDR3 size: 16 residues. V was shortened by 1 base and J by 2 bases, with 14 bases between the two germline ends. CDR3 in amino acids: CASSQGLLNFNYGYTF. The CDR3 region has the DNA TGCGCCAGCAGCCAAGGGTTGTTGAACTTCAACTATGGCTACACCTTC.

The rearrangement uses TRBV28 and TRBJ2-6; the D gene is possibly TRBD2 (6 bases). Germline V CDR1 and CDR2: MDHEN, SYDVKM. Trimming took 8 bases from V and 4 from J, leaving 9 bases between them. The CDR3 extends over 13 amino acids. The CDR3 DNA sequence: TGTGCCAGCGGAGGGCTAGGGGCCAACGTCCTGACTTTC. Translating gives CASGGLGANVLTF.

This clone was observed at least ten times. The chain uses TRBV2 and TRBJ2-7, with D maybe TRBD2 (6 bases). CDR1 and CDR2 from the germline V gene are SNHLY and FYNNEI. CDR3 length equals 14 residues. Trimming took 4 bases from V and 0 from J, leaving 10 bases between them. In DNA, the CDR3 is TGTGCCAGCAGTGGCCAGCGGGCCTCCTACGAGCAGTACTTC. As protein: CASSGQRASYEQYF.

This rearrangement joins TRBV6-6 to TRBJ2-7; the match to TRBD2 covers 9 bases. The CDR3 totals 15 residues. From germline, CDR1 is MNHNY and CDR2 SVGAGI (reference sequence). V lost 6 bases, J lost 7 bases, and 13 bases stayed unmatched. CDR3 region: CASSRSSGTLGEQYF. The CDR3 nucleotides are TGTGCCAGCAGCCGATCTAGCGGGACCTTGGGGGAGCAGTACTTC.

With respect to this clone: This may be a read error, as it is one base from a much larger clone. The chain joins TRBV6-5 to TRBJ2-2; 7 nucleotides match TRBD1. CDR1 and CDR2 (germline): MNHEY, SVGAGI. The CDR3 is 15 residues long. The CDR3 spells CASSYRTGYTGKLFF. The CDR3 nucleotides are TGTGCCAGCAGTTACCGGACAGGCTACACCGGGAAGCTGTTTTTT.

With regard to this clone: Other DNA sequences in the same sample also yield this CDR3. The chain uses TRBV5-4 and TRBJ2-3; D gene uncertain. The CDR3 consists of 13 residues. V was shortened by 3 bases and J by 2 bases, with 7 bases between the two germline ends. Germline-derived CDR1 and CDR2 are SGHNT and YYREEE (reference sequence). DNA for the CDR3: TGTGCCAGCAGCTCCCCGGACACAGATACGCAGTATTTT. Protein product: CASSSPDTDTQYF.

J is TRBJ2-7 and V is TRBV11-2; 7 bases are a match to TRBD2. Germline V CDR1 and CDR2: SGHAT, FQNNGV. After removal of 0 bases from V and 0 bases from J, the junction contained 5 bases not matched to a gene. The CDR3 is made up of 16 amino acids. CDR3 nucleotide sequence: TGTGCCAGCAGCTTAGATTGGAGCGGGAACTCCTACGAGCAGTACTTC. Its translation is CASSLDWSGNSYEQYF.

This chain uses TRBV7-9 with TRBJ2-7, with 11 bases matching TRBD2. Germline assignment: CDR1 SEHNR and CDR2 FQNEAQ (reference sequence). This CDR3 has 16 amino acids. V shed 4 bases and J 0 bases; nucleotides not matched to a gene: 5. The CDR3 DNA follows: TGTGCCAGCAGCTATCTAGCGGGGGGAAGCTCCTACGAGCAGTACTTC. Translation: CASSYLAGGSSYEQYF.

In this sample, this clone turned up many times. The J gene is TRBJ2-1, the V gene TRBV7-8, with D perhaps matching TRBD1 or TRBD2 (5 bases each). The germline V gene has CDR1 SGHVS and CDR2 FQNEAQ. Trimming pared 5 bases from V and 0 bases from J, leaving 17 bases between. This CDR3 is 17 amino acids long. CDR3 residues: CASSVHPGTTSYNEQFF. DNA for the CDR3: TGTGCCAGCAGCGTTCACCCCGGGACGACCTCCTACAATGAGCAGTTCTTC.

The gene calls are TRBV7-2 and TRBJ2-7; D unclear. The CDR3 totals 14 residues. Trimming removed 5 bases from V and 6 bases from J, with 17 bases in between. Germline V lookup: CDR1 SGHTA, CDR2 FQGNSA. This chain's CDR3 is CASSPLGLPTEQYF. DNA of the CDR3: TGTGCCAGCAGCCCCCTGGGTTTACCGACCGAGCAGTACTTC.

The J gene is TRBJ2-2, the V gene TRBV27, with 7 bases fitting TRBD1. The V segment lost 3 bases and the J segment 4 bases; nucleotides outside the gene matches: 5. The CDR3 has 15 amino acids. Germline CDR1 is MNHEY and CDR2 is SMNVEV (reference sequence). The CDR3 region has the DNA TGTGCCAGCAGTTTGTTGACAGGGAGCACCGGGGAGCTGTTTTTT. Translated, it gives CASSLLTGSTGELFF.

The chain couples TRBV7-2 to TRBJ2-7, with 14 bases identical to TRBD2. This CDR3 is 16 amino acids long. Trimming at V came to 3 bases and at J to 1 base, leaving 2 bases not matched to a gene. The germline gives CDR1 SGHTA, CDR2 FQGNSA. CDR3 in DNA: TGTGCCAGCAGCTTTCGGACTAGCGGGAGGTCCTACGAGCAGTACTTC. Residues: CASSFRTSGRSYEQYF. Drawing the rest from reference TRBV7-2 and TRBJ2-7, the complete variable domain is GAGVSQSPSNKVTEKGKDVELRCDPISGHTALYWYRQSLGQGLEFLIYFQGNSAPDKSGLPSDRFSAERTGGSVSTLTIQRTQQEDSAVYLCASSFRTSGRSYEQYFGPGTRLTVT.

V and J are TRBV5-1 and TRBJ1-2; 8 nucleotides align to TRBD1. The germline CDR1 and CDR2 sequences are SGHRS and YFSETQ. The length of the CDR3 is 15 residues. Trimming cost V 7 bases and J 4 bases; bases outside gene matches: 12. The CDR3 nucleotides are TGCGCCAGCTCTCTTGACGGACAGGGTGGCTATGGCTACACCTTC. Its translation is CASSLDGQGGYGYTF.

The count of this clone is one. This chain connects TRBV2 to TRBJ1-4; D gene unclear. Germline lookup yields CDR1 SNHLY and CDR2 FYNNEI. The CDR3 is made up of 13 amino acids. The V gene lost 7 bases and the J gene lost 6 bases, with 12 bases spanning the gap. The CDR3 sequence is CASMRGIDEKLFF. CDR3 DNA: TGTGCCAGCATGCGGGGTATTGATGAAAAACTGTTTTTT.

V and J are TRBV11-2 and TRBJ1-1; 9 nucleotides match TRBD1. The CDR3 contains 15 residues. The trim removed 1 base at V and 4 bases at J, leaving 4 bases unmatched. The germline gives CDR1 SGHAT, CDR2 FQNNGV. The CDR3 spells CASSLGTGAPTEAFF. Here the CDR3 DNA reads TGTGCCAGCAGCTTAGGGACAGGGGCACCCACTGAAGCTTTCTTT.

This sequence joins TRBV7-3 and TRBJ2-3; maybe TRBD2 (5 bases). V lost 2 bases to trimming and J lost 4 bases, with 13 bases between them. Germline values: CDR1 SGHTA, CDR2 FQGTGA. CDR3 length: 15 residues. CDR3 coding DNA: TGTGCCAGCAGCTTACGAGGGTGGGGTCCAGATACGCAGTATTTT. Protein: CASSLRGWGPDTQYF.

This clone was found many times. Other DNA sequences in this sample translate to the same CDR3. V gene TRBV11-2 combines with J gene TRBJ1-4, with a possible D match to TRBD1 (5 bases). Deletions cut 6 bases from V and 13 bases from J, with 15 bases between. The CDR3 has 12 amino acids. Germline assignment: CDR1 SGHAT and CDR2 FQNNGV. The CDR3 is CASRDAGRGLFF. The CDR3 region has the DNA TGTGCCAGCAGGGACGCAGGGAGGGGACTGTTTTTT.

The J gene is TRBJ2-2, the V gene TRBV21-1; TRBD1 reflects the table's D call only, with no check against the DNA. TRBV21-1 is described as a pseudogene. The CDR3 is made up of 15 amino acids. CDR3 loop: CASSPNSGGTGELFF. CDR3 sequence (DNA): TGTGCCAGCAGCCCCAACTCAGGGGGCACCGGGGAGCTGTTTTTT.

The chain links TRBV28 to TRBJ1-5, with TRBD1 matching over 8 bases. Looked up from germline, CDR1 is MDHEN and CDR2 is SYDVKM. The V and J ends lost 4 bases and 4 bases, in that order; junction bases with no gene match: 9. CDR3 length: 16 residues. The CDR3 is CASSYAGQGWNQPQHF. The CDR3 DNA follows: TGTGCCAGCAGTTACGCAGGACAGGGTTGGAATCAGCCCCAGCATTTT.

The sample holds many counts of this clone. The same CDR3 also results from other DNA sequences found in this sample. The chain carries TRBV9 and TRBJ2-3; no definite D call. Germline loops: CDR1 SGDLS, CDR2 YYNGEE. V was clipped by 0 bases and J by 0 bases, with 8 bases between them. The CDR3 length is 15 residues. CDR3 sequence: CASSVVGGSTDTQYF. For the CDR3, the DNA is TGTGCCAGCAGCGTAGTCGGTGGGAGCACAGATACGCAGTATTTT.